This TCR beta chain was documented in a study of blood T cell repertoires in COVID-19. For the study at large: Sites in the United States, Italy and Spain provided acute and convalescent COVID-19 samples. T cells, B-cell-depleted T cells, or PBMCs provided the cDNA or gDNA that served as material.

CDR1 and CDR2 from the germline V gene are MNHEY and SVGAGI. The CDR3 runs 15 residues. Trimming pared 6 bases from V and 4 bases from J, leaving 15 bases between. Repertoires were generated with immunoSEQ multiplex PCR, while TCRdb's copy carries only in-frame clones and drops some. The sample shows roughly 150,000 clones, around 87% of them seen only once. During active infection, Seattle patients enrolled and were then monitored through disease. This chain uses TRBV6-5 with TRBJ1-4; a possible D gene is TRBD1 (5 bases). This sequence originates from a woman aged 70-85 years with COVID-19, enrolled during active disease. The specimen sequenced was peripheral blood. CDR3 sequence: CASSPLTGFNEKLFF. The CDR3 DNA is TGTGCCAGCAGCCCACTAACAGGTTTTAATGAAAAACTGTTTTTT.